The source of this TCR beta chain is a study of shared clonotypes between healthy human individuals. This CDR3 region has 16 residues. Germline V gives CDR1 MGHDK, CDR2 SYGVNS. V was clipped by 3 bases and J by 7 bases; unmatched bases: 8. Clones were read by immunoSEQ multiplex PCR, and TCRdb kept only the in-frame ones, dropping some. The sample holds hundreds of thousands of clones, 95% to 97% seen once. Naive CD8 cells were CD45RO-negative, positively selected for CCR7, excluding terminally differentiated effector memory CD45RA+ cells. This receptor was identified in a woman in her twenties or thirties in good health. Sequenced sample: naive CD8+ T cells sorted from blood. V usage is TRBV25-1 and J usage is TRBJ1-6, with TRBD1 matching 8 bases. The CDR3 DNA is TGTGCCAGCAGTGACAACCAGGGGGCCCTAAATTCACCCCTCCACTTT. Amino acids: CASSDNQGALNSPLHF.